The entry below describes one T cell receptor (beta chain). Germline loops: CDR1 SGHTA, CDR2 FQGNSA. With 0 bases clipped from V and 6 bases from J, the junction kept 5 bases outside the gene matches. The CDR3 runs to 16 residues. TCRdb processed the 5' RACE reads anew with MiXCR; each CDR3 protein has one entry. In the table there are approximately 60,000 distinct CDR3 sequences, around 21% of which are singletons. The sorted Tregs were CD4+CD25+CD127-/low cells. Material for sequencing was tumor-infiltrating Tregs sorted from the breast tumor. The TCR was taken from a female donor with breast cancer. V is TRBV7-2 and J is TRBJ1-6, with 7 bases aligning to TRBD1. The CDR3 reads CASSLAGTVRNSPLHF. The CDR3 region has the DNA TGTGCCAGCAGCTTAGCGGGGACAGTTCGTAATTCACCCCTCCACTTT.